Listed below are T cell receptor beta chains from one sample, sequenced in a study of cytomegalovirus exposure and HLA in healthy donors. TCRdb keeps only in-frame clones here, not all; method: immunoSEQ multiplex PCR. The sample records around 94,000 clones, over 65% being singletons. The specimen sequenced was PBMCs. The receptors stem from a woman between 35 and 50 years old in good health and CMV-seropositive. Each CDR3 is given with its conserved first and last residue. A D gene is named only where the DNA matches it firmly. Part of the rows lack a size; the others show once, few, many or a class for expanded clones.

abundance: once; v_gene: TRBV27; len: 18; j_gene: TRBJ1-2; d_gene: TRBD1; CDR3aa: CASSLSVRDRGPHYGYTF; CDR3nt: TGTGCCAGCAGTTTATCTGTCCGGGACAGGGGGCCGCACTATGGCTACACCTTC
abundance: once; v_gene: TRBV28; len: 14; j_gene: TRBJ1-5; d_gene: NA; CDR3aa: CASRATGFGQPQHF; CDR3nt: TGTGCCAGCAGGGCAACAGGGTTCGGTCAGCCCCAGCATTTT
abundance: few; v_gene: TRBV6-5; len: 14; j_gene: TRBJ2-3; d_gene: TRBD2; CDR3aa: CASSIAGATDTQYF; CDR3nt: TGTGCCAGCAGTATAGCGGGAGCGACAGATACGCAGTATTTT
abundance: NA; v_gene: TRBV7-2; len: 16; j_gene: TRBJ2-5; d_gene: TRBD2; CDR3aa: CASSFAGGGPGETQYF; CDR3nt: TGTGCCAGCAGCTTTGCGGGAGGAGGCCCGGGAGAGACCCAGTACTTC
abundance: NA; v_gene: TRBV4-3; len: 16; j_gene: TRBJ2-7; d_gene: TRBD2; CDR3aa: CASSQGGLAGSYEQYF; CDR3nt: TGCGCCAGCAGCCAAGGAGGACTAGCGGGGTCCTACGAGCAGTACTTC
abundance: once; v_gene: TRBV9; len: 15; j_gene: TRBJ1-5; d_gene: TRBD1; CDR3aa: CASSRGQGGYQPQHF; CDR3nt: TGTGCCAGCAGCAGGGGACAGGGGGGATATCAGCCCCAGCATTTT
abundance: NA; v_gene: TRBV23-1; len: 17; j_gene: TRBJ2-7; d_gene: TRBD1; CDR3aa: CASSQYVLGTGSYEQYF; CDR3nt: TGCGCCAGCAGTCAATATGTGCTAGGGACAGGCTCCTACGAGCAGTACTTC
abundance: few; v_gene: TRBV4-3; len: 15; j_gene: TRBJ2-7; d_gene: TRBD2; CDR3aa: CASSRRLAGGHEQYF; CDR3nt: TGCGCCAGCAGCCGTCGACTAGCGGGAGGCCACGAGCAGTACTTC
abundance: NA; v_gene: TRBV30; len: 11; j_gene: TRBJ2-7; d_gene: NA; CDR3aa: CAWTGAYEQYF; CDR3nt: TGTGCCTGGACAGGGGCCTACGAGCAGTACTTC
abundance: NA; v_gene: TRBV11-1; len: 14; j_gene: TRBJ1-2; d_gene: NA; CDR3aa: CASSLTSLTAGYTF; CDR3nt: TGTGCCAGCAGCCTGACATCCCTAACCGCGGGCTACACCTTC
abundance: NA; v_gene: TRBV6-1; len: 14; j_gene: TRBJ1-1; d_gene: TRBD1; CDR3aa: CASSSRTGNTEAFF; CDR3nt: TGTGCCAGCAGTTCCAGGACAGGGAACACTGAAGCTTTCTTT
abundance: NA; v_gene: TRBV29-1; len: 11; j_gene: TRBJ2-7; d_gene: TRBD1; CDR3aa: CSVGTAYEQYF; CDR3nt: TGCAGCGTCGGGACAGCCTACGAGCAGTACTTC
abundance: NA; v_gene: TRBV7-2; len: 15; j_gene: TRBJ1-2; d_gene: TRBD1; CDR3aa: CASSLESMRDRRLTF; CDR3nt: TGTGCCAGCAGCTTAGAATCTATGAGGGACAGGCGGCTAACCTTC
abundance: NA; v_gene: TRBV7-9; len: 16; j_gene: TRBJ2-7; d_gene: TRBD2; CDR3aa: CASSLRLAGELGEQYF; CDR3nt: TGTGCCAGCAGCCTGCGACTAGCGGGAGAATTAGGCGAGCAGTACTTC
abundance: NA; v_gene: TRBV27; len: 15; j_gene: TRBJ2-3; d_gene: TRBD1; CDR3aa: CASSTPGTGTDTQYF; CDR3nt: TGTGCCAGCAGTACCCCCGGGACAGGCACAGATACGCAGTATTTT
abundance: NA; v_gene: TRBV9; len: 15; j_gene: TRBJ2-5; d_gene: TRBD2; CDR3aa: CASSVSGSRQETQYF; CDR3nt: TGTGCCAGCAGCGTCAGCGGGAGTCGGCAAGAGACCCAGTACTTC
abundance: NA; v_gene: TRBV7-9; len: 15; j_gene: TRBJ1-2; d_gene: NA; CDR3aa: CASSLDFQGLYGYTF; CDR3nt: TGTGCCAGCAGCTTGGACTTCCAGGGACTCTATGGCTACACCTTC
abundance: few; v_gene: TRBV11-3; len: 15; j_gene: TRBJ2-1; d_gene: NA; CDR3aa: CASSLDLSRVNEQFF; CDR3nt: TGTGCCAGCAGCTTAGATCTTTCCCGAGTAAATGAGCAGTTCTTC